Listed below are T cell receptor beta chains from one sample, sequenced in a study of OX40 agonist ivuxolimab in advanced cancers. Using immunoSEQ multiplex PCR, the repertoire was profiled, and TCRdb retains in-frame clones only, with some absent. The sample carries roughly 70,000 clones, 75% to 90% recorded once. This specimen consisted of CD4+ or CD8+ T cells sorted from blood, obtained in a trial of the OX40 agonist ivuxolimab. These receptor sequences come from an adult with an advanced solid tumor such as melanoma, head and neck, liver or kidney cancer. Both conserved end residues are part of each CDR3. The D gene is left open where the match is weak.

D gene,V gene,J gene,CDR3 protein
-,TRBV5-4,TRBJ1-1,CASSPPPSTGNTEAFF
TRBD2,TRBV7-3,TRBJ2-7,CASSLSRGVSDEQYF
-,TRBV12-5,TRBJ1-1,CASGLVMGRNTEAFF
-,TRBV15,TRBJ1-5,CATSISNNQPQHF
TRBD2,TRBV18,TRBJ2-1,CASSPTLAGGTLYNEQFF
TRBD1,TRBV4-1,TRBJ1-2,CASRTPGQGGDGYTF
-,TRBV18,TRBJ1-1,CASSPGGWGNTEAFF
TRBD2,TRBV6-5,TRBJ2-7,CATHRVGRAYEQYF
TRBD1,TRBV18,TRBJ2-1,CASSTGAPGNEQFF
-,TRBV28,TRBJ1-4,CASRQTNEKLFF
-,TRBV4-1,TRBJ1-3,CASSQDRAAGNTIYF
-,TRBV5-1,TRBJ1-1,CASSLTTGSNTEAFF
-,TRBV7-8,TRBJ2-5,CATSRGPQETQYF
-,TRBV7-8,TRBJ2-7,CASSLGPGYEQYF
-,TRBV18,TRBJ1-2,CASSDYGGALNYGYTF
-,TRBV5-1,TRBJ1-1,CASSLGRNTEAFF
-,TRBV6-6,TRBJ1-1,CASSYNVETGETEAFF
-,TRBV28,TRBJ2-3,CASSSSTTDTQYF
TRBD1,TRBV6-6,TRBJ2-7,CASSYLQGYEQYF
TRBD1,TRBV15,TRBJ2-1,CATSRDGGTGAYNEQFF
-,TRBV10-3,TRBJ2-7,CAIGSREDEQYF
-,TRBV6-6,TRBJ1-1,CASRVDFEAFF
TRBD1,TRBV5-6,TRBJ2-4,CASSFDDRGNIQYF
-,TRBV5-1,TRBJ2-1,CASSAAGGFNEQFF
-,TRBV9,TRBJ1-5,CASSTWTDNQPQHF
-,TRBV5-1,TRBJ2-7,CASSWGSPPGEQYF
-,TRBV10-3,TRBJ1-1,CAIRGGPMNAEAFF
-,TRBV2,TRBJ1-1,CASSLHENTEAFF
-,TRBV15,TRBJ1-3,CATSRDQSSSGNTIYF
-,TRBV19,TRBJ1-2,CASSPRGQANYGYTF
-,TRBV7-2,TRBJ1-1,CASSSIDARAFF
-,TRBV28,TRBJ1-5,CASSLTSFNQPQHF
-,TRBV6-5,TRBJ2-7,CASSTSGFSYEQYF
TRBD1,TRBV7-9,TRBJ1-2,CASSRRQGLGYGYTF
-,TRBV5-6,TRBJ2-5,CASSKKAPSQETQYF
-,TRBV19,TRBJ1-2,CASSMRRYGYTF
-,TRBV5-6,TRBJ2-2,CASSSLNTGELFF
-,TRBV6-5,TRBJ2-3,CASSGWGVEYF
-,TRBV2,TRBJ1-1,CASLRDGTEAFF
-,TRBV19,TRBJ1-1,CASSGGRNTEAFF
TRBD1,TRBV9,TRBJ1-6,CASSVEGTGNSPLHF
-,TRBV5-8,TRBJ1-5,CASSLRFQNQPQHF
-,TRBV6-4,TRBJ2-2,CASSDRVGELFF
-,TRBV5-1,TRBJ1-2,CASSPDSYRGYTF
-,TRBV9,TRBJ1-6,CASSVDGGRNYNSPLHF
TRBD1,TRBV27,TRBJ1-4,CASSLRGTRTQGASEKLFF
TRBD1,TRBV5-5,TRBJ1-2,CASSRDRDAYGYTF
-,TRBV5-1,TRBJ2-7,CASSLTSGLGEQYF
TRBD1,TRBV11-3,TRBJ2-1,CASSSGGHSSSYNEQFF